This is a list of T cell receptor beta chains from one sample in a study of CD8 T cells in Susac syndrome. TCRdb re-called the immunoSEQ multiplex PCR reads through MiXCR, storing one row per CDR3 protein. The table shows about 280,000 distinct CDR3 sequences, with around 83% occurring only once. Sample: CD8+ T cells from PBMCs. These receptor sequences come from a human donor with multiple sclerosis. The conserved cysteine and the conserved F or W are not part of the CDR3 here. Fields, in order: J gene, V gene, CDR3 protein.

>TRBJ2-1|TRBV11-2
ASSFPLAGEQF
>TRBJ1-2|TRBV5-5
ASRRDNYGYT
>TRBJ2-2|TRBV6-1
ASESLREVSGELF
>TRBJ2-1|TRBV29-1
SVTDRDAYNEQF
>TRBJ2-7|TRBV27
ASSLTPSRSYEQY
>TRBJ1-2|TRBV27
ASSAGTANYGYT
>TRBJ2-5|TRBV6-1
ASSDVGDETQY
>TRBJ1-2|TRBV27
ASSPGKTNGYT
>TRBJ2-2|TRBV12-5
ASGLAGAATGELF
>TRBJ2-7|TRBV19
ATSWTTRRHYEQY
>TRBJ1-2|TRBV3-1
ASSQTPTGIYGYT
>TRBJ1-1|TRBV7-6
ASSLRRSEGGTEAF
>TRBJ1-1|TRBV7-8
ASSLAFAGDAF
>TRBJ2-2|TRBV7-9
ASSSSGKPTGELF
>TRBJ2-1|TRBV5-1
ASSPEQAVKGEQF
>TRBJ1-1|TRBV7-8
ASGLGVNTEAF
>TRBJ1-3|TRBV5-6
ASSLGQGGNTIY
>TRBJ1-4|TRBV28
ASSLFDSFPVTNEKLF
>TRBJ2-1|TRBV5-4
ASSLMVNSYNEQF
>TRBJ2-6|TRBV30
AWSVLGSEANVLT
>TRBJ2-3|TRBV12-3/TRBV12-4
ASRGTGPDTQY
>TRBJ1-6|TRBV5-1
ASSLITGTGGSSYNSPLH
>TRBJ2-1|TRBV27
ASSLLAGVDNEQF
>TRBJ2-5|TRBV18
ASSPTGLAGDKNQETQY
>TRBJ2-3|TRBV9
ASSALAGATDTQY
>TRBJ1-5|TRBV7-2
ASSSQGRGSPIDNQPQH
>TRBJ2-7|TRBV7-6
ASSLAEAVEQY
>TRBJ2-1|TRBV30
ALLFSSEQF
>TRBJ2-6|TRBV27
ASSPGFSGANVLT
>TRBJ2-1|TRBV9
ASSVLPGQGAANEQF
>TRBJ2-3|TRBV27
ASSFPSTDTQY
>TRBJ1-2|TRBV5-6
ASSSGPQSFYGYT
>TRBJ2-7|TRBV5-4
ASSLAAGHTYEQY
>TRBJ2-1|TRBV5-6
ASTDPRTYNEQF
>TRBJ2-7|TRBV19
ASSLSPSGITSYEQY
>TRBJ2-5|TRBV6-5
ASSYSPPNSGLAEETQY
>TRBJ1-1|TRBV7-9
ASSNGAINTEAF
>TRBJ2-7|TRBV10-3
AISEVRDRPYEQY
>TRBJ2-7|TRBV11-2
ASSFTQGGRPYEQY
>TRBJ2-5|TRBV7-9
ASSSGGETQY
>TRBJ2-7|TRBV7-6
ASSSSGVLAGGNFYEQY
>TRBJ1-2|TRBV30
AWSGGRVVYGYT
>TRBJ1-2|TRBV11-2
ASSLRTGGGYT
>TRBJ2-7|TRBV25-1
ATTLTGLSYEQY
>TRBJ1-2|TRBV5-1
ASSSTGTGNT
>TRBJ2-7|TRBV28
ASRPKGGSSYEQY
>TRBJ2-4|TRBV7-9
ASSPAGQGVKNIQY
>TRBJ2-1|TRBV28
ASTWAGDLYNEQF
>TRBJ2-6|TRBV5-8
ASSPMGSGANVLT
>TRBJ1-6|TRBV6-7
ASSYSAGMNSPLH